These T cell receptor beta chains were read from a single sample in a study of T cell responses to AZD1222 COVID-19 vaccine. Profiling relied on immunoSEQ multiplex PCR, and the TCRdb table lists in-frame clones only, not all of them. Counted here are 150,000 to 200,000 clones, 85% to 95% occurring once; the ten biggest clones make up about 0.6%. This sample comprised peripheral blood, obtained on day 0 of AZD1222 vaccination. The source of these receptors is an adult in good health. The CDR3 runs from the conserved cysteine through the conserved F or W. The order of the fields is D gene, J gene, clone size, V gene, CDR3 length, CDR3 protein, CDR3 DNA. A D gene is named only where the DNA matches it firmly. Size is omitted from some rows. Given values are once, few, many or a class for expanded clones.

- | TRBJ2-7 | - | TRBV7-9 | 12 | CASSYGGDEQYF | TGTGCCAGCAGCTACGGCGGGGACGAGCAGTACTTC
TRBD2 | TRBJ2-7 | - | TRBV5-4 | 16 | CASSSRSTSGSDEQYF | TGTGCCAGCAGCTCCCGGTCGACTAGCGGGAGTGACGAGCAGTACTTC
- | TRBJ1-2 | - | TRBV5-4 | 14 | CASSSQVYPYGYTF | TGTGCCAGCAGCTCTCAGGTTTACCCCTATGGCTACACCTTC
- | TRBJ1-4 | - | TRBV27 | 15 | CASSLGQATNEKLFF | TGTGCCAGCAGTTTGGGGCAGGCAACTAATGAAAAACTGTTTTTT
- | TRBJ1-2 | - | TRBV19 | 15 | CASSMGQGFSYGYTF | TGTGCCAGTAGTATGGGACAAGGGTTTAGCTATGGCTACACCTTC
- | TRBJ1-4 | - | TRBV27 | 14 | CASSLWGASEKLFF | TGTGCCAGCAGTTTATGGGGGGCGTCTGAAAAACTGTTTTTT
TRBD1 | TRBJ1-1 | - | TRBV3-1/TRBV3-2 | 17 | CASSPRDRGLSNTEAFF | TGTGCCAGCAGCCCCCGGGACAGGGGTCTGTCGAACACTGAAGCTTTCTTT
TRBD1 | TRBJ2-7 | - | TRBV5-1 | 15 | CASSTQGARAYEQYF | TGCGCCAGCAGCACCCAGGGGGCGCGGGCGTACGAGCAGTACTTC
- | TRBJ2-7 | - | TRBV15 | 15 | CATSRGRQGGTEQYF | TGTGCCACCAGCAGAGGTCGACAGGGAGGGACCGAGCAGTACTTC
TRBD1 | TRBJ2-7 | - | TRBV27 | 14 | CASSGDSFTYEQYF | TGTGCCAGCAGTGGGGACAGTTTCACCTACGAGCAGTACTTC
- | TRBJ1-6 | - | TRBV4-2 | 16 | CASSPQGSGEKSPLHF | TGTGCCAGCAGCCCCCAGGGGTCGGGCGAAAAGTCACCCCTCCACTTT
TRBD2 | TRBJ2-7 | - | TRBV19 | 15 | CASSTLAGDRYEQYF | TGTGCCAGTAGTACACTAGCGGGGGACCGGTACGAGCAGTACTTC
TRBD1 | TRBJ1-5 | - | TRBV19 | 13 | CASGDRDNQPQHF | TGTGCCAGTGGGGACAGGGACAATCAGCCCCAGCATTTT
TRBD1 | TRBJ2-7 | - | TRBV25-1 | 15 | CASSERTGVAYEQYF | TGTGCCAGCAGTGAAAGGACAGGGGTGGCCTACGAGCAGTACTTC
- | TRBJ1-5 | - | TRBV4-1 | 15 | CASSQEGQARGPQHF | TGCGCCAGCAGCCAAGAAGGGCAGGCGAGGGGGCCCCAGCATTTT
- | TRBJ1-1 | - | TRBV19 | 13 | CASSRRVYTEAFF | TGTGCCAGTAGCCGCAGGGTCTACACTGAAGCTTTCTTT
TRBD1 | TRBJ1-2 | - | TRBV29-1 | 13 | CSVRLGTGYGYTF | TGCAGCGTCCGGCTCGGGACAGGGTACGGCTACACCTTC
TRBD2 | TRBJ2-1 | - | TRBV25-1 | 16 | CASSSRTSGSFNEQFF | TGTGCCAGCAGTTCCAGGACTAGCGGGAGTTTTAATGAGCAGTTCTTC
- | TRBJ1-1 | - | TRBV5-1 | 14 | CASSLAGYDTEAFF | TGCGCCAGCAGCTTGGCTGGGTATGACACTGAAGCTTTCTTT
- | TRBJ1-3 | - | TRBV5-6 | 13 | CASSLGQRNTIYF | TGTGCCAGCAGCTTAGGACAGAGAAACACCATATATTTT
TRBD1 | TRBJ1-5 | once | TRBV6-6 | 17 | CASSPGTVPFGNQPQHF | TGTGCCAGCAGTCCCGGGACAGTCCCTTTTGGCAATCAGCCCCAGCATTTT
TRBD2 | TRBJ2-1 | once | TRBV7-6 | 15 | CASREWTSGINEQFF | TGTGCCAGCAGAGAATGGACTAGCGGGATCAATGAGCAGTTCTTC
TRBD1 | TRBJ2-1 | - | TRBV6-5 | 14 | CASSLGTVRNEQFF | TGTGCCAGCAGCTTAGGGACAGTTCGTAATGAGCAGTTCTTC
- | TRBJ1-5 | - | TRBV19 | 15 | CASTGVSRGNQPQHF | TGTGCCAGTACCGGGGTGAGCAGGGGTAATCAGCCCCAGCATTTT
- | TRBJ2-5 | - | TRBV19 | 11 | CASSARETQYF | TGTGCCAGTAGTGCTAGGGAGACCCAGTACTTC
- | TRBJ2-1 | - | TRBV3-1/TRBV3-2 | 13 | CASSQKPAGEQFF | TGTGCCAGCAGCCAAAAACCGGCCGGTGAGCAGTTCTTC
- | TRBJ1-2 | - | TRBV7-2 | 15 | CASSLGLTINYGYTF | TGTGCCAGCAGCTTAGGCCTGACCATTAACTATGGCTACACCTTC
- | TRBJ2-5 | once | TRBV9 | 12 | CASSVAEETQYF | TGTGCCAGCAGCGTAGCGGAAGAGACCCAGTACTTC